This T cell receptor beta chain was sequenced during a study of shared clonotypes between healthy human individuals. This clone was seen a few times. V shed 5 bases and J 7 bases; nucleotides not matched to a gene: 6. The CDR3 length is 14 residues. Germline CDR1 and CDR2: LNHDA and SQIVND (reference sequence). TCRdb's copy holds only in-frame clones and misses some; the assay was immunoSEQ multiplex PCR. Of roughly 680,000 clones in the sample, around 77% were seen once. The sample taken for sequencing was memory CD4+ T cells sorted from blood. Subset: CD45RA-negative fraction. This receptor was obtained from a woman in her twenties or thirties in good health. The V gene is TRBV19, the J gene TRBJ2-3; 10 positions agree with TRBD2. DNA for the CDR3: TGTGCCAGTAGTCCTAGCGGGAGTATGAATACGCAGTATTTT. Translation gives CASSPSGSMNTQYF.